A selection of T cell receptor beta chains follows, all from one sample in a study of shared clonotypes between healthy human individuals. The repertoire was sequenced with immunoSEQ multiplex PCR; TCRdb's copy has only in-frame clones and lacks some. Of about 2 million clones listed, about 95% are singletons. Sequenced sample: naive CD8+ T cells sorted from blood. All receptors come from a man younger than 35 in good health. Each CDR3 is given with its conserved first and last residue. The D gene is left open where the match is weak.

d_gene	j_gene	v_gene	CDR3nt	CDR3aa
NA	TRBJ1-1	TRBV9	TGTGCCAGCAGAGAAGGGGGACATGACACTGAAGCTTTCTTT	CASREGGHDTEAFF
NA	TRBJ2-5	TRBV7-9	TGTGCCAGCAGCTTCGTACAGCACCTGCAAGAGACCCAGTACTTC	CASSFVQHLQETQYF
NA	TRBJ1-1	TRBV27	TGTGCCAGCAGTTTAGTTGGAGGGGACACTGAAGCTTTCTTT	CASSLVGGDTEAFF
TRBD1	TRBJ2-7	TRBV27	TGTGCCAGCAGTCCCTGGACAGGGTTCTACGAGCAGTACTTC	CASSPWTGFYEQYF
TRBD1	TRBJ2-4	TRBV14	TGTGCCAGCAGCCAAGGACAGGGAGAAAACATTCAGTACTTC	CASSQGQGENIQYF
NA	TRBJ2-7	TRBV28	TGTGCCAGCAGTTTCACCGGAAACTACGAGCAGTACTTC	CASSFTGNYEQYF
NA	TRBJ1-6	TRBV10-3	TGTGCCATCAGTGAGCCCGAAGCTAATTCACCCCTCCACTTT	CAISEPEANSPLHF
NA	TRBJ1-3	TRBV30	TGTGCCTGGAGTGTTGAGGGGAACACCATATATTTT	CAWSVEGNTIYF
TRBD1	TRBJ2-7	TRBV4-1	TGCGCCAGCAGCCAAGGACAGGGGGCGTACTACGAGCAGTACTTC	CASSQGQGAYYEQYF
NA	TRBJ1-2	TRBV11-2	TGTGCCAGCAGCTCTTATAGTATACGCTATGGCTACACCTTC	CASSSYSIRYGYTF
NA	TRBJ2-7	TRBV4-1	TGCGCCAGCAGCCCCTTGGTTGTATCCTACGAGCAGTACTTC	CASSPLVVSYEQYF
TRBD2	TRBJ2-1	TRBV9	TGTGCCAGCAGCGTAGAACCGGGACTAGCGCTTTACAATGAGCAGTTCTTC	CASSVEPGLALYNEQFF
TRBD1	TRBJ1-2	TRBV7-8	TGTGCCAGCAGCTTAGAGGAGGGACAGGGGTCCCCCGTCTATGGCTACACCTTC	CASSLEEGQGSPVYGYTF
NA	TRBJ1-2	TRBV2	TGTGCCAGCAGTGAAGGAATCAATGGCTACACCTTC	CASSEGINGYTF
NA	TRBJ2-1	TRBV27	TGTGCCAGCAGTCCCGTTGTCGTCGTGGGAATCTCCTACAATGAGCAGTTCTTC	CASSPVVVVGISYNEQFF